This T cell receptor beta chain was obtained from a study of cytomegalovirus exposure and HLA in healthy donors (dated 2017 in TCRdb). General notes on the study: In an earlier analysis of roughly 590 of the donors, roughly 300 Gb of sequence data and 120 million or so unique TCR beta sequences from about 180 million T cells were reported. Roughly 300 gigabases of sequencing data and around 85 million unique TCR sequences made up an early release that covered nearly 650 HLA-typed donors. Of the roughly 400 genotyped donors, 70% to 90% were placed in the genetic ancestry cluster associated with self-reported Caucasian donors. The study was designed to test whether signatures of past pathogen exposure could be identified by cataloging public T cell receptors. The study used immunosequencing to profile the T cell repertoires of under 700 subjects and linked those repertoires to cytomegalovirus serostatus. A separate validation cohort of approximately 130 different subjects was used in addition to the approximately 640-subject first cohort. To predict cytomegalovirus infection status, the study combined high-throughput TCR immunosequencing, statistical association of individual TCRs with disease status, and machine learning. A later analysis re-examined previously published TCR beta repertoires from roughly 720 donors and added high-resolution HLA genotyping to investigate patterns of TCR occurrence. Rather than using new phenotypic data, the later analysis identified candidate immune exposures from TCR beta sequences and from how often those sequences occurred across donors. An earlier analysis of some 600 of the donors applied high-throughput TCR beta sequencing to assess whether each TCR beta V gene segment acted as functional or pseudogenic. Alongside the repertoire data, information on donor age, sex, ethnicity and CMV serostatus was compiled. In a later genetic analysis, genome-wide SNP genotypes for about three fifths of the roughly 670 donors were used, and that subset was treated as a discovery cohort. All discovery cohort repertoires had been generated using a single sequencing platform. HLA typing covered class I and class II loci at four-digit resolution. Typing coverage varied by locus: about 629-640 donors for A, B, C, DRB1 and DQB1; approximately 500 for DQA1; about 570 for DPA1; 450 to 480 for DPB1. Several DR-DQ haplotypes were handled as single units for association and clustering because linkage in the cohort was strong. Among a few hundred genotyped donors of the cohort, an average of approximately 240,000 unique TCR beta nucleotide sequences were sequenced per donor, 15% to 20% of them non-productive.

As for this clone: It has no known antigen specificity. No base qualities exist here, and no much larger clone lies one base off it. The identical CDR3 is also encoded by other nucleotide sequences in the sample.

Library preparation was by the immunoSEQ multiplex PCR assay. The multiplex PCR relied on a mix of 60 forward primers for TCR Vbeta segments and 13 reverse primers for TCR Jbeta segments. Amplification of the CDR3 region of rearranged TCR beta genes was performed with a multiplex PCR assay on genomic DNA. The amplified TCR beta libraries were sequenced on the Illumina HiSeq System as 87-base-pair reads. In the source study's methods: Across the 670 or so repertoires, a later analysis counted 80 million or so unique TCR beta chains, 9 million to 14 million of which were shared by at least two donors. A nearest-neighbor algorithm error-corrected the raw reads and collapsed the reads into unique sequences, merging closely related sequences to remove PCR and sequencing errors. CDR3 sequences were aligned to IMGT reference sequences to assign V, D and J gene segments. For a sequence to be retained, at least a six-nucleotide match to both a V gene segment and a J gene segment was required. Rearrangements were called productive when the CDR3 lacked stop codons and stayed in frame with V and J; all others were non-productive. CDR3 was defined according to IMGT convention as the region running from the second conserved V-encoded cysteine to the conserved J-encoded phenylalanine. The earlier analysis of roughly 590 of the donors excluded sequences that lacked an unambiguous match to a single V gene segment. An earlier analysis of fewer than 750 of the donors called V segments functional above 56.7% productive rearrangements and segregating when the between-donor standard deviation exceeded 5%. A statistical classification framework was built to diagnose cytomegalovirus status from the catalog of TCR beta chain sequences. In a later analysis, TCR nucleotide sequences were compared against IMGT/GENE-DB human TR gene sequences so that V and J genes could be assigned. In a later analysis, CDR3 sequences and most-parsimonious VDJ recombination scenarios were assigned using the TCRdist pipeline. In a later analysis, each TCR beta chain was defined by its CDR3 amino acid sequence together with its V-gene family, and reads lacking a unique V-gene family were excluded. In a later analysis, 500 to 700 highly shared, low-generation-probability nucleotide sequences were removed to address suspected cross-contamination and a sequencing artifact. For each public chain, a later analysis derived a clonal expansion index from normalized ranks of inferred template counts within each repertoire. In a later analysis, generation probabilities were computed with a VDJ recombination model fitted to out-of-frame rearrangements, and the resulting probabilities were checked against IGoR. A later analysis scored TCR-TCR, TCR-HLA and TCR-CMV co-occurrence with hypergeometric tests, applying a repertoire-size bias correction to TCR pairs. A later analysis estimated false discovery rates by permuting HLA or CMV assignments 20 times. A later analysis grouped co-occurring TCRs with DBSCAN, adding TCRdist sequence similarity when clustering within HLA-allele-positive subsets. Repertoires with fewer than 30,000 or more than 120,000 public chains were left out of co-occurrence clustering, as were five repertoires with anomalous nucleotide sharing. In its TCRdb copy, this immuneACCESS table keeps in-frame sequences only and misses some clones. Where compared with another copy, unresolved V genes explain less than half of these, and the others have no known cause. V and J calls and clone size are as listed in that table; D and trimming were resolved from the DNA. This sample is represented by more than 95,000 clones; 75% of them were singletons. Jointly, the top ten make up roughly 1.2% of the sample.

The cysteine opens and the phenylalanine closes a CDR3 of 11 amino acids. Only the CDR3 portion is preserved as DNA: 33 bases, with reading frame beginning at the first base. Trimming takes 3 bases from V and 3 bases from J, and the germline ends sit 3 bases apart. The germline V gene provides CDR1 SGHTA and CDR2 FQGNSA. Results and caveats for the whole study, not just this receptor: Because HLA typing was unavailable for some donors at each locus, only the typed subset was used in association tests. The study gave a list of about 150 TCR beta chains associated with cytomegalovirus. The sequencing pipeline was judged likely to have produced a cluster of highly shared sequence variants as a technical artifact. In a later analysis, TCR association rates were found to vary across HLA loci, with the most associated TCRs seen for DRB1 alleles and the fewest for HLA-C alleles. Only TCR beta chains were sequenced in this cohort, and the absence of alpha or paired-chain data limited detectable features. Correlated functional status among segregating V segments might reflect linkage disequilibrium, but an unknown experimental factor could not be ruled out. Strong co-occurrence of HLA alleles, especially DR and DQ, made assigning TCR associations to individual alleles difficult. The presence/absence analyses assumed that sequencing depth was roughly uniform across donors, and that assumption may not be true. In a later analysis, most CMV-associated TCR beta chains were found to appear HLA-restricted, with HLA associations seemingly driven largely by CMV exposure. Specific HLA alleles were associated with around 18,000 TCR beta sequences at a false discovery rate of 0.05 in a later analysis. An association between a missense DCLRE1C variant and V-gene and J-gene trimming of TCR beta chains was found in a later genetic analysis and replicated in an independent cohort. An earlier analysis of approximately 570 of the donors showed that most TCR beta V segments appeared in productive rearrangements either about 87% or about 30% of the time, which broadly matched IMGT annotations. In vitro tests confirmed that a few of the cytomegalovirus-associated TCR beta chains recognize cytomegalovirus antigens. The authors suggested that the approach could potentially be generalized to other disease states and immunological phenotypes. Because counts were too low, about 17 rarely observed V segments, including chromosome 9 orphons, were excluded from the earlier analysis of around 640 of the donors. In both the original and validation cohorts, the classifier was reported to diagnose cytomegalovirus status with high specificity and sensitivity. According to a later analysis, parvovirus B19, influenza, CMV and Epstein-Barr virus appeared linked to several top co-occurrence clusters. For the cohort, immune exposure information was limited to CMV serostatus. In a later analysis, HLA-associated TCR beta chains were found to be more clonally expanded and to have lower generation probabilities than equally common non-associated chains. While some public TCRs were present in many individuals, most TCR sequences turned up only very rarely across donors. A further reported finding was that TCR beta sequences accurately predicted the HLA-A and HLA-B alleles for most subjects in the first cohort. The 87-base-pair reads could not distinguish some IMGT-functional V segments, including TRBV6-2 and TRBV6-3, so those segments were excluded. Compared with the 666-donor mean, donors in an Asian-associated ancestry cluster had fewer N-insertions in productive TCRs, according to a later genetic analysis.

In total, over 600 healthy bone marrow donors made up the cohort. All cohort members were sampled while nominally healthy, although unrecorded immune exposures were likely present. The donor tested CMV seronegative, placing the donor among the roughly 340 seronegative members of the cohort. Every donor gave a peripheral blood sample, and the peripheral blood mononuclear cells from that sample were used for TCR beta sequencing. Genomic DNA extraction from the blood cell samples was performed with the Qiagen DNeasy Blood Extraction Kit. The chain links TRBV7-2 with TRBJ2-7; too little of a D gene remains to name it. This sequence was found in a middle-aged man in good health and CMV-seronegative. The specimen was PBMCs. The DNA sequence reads TGTGCCAGCAGCTTTAGCTACGAGCAGTACTTC. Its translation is CASSFSYEQYF.